This entry lists 9 T cell receptor beta chains sequenced from one sample in a study of T cell responses to AZD1222 COVID-19 vaccine. Generated by immunoSEQ multiplex PCR, the TCRdb table keeps only in-frame clones and is missing some. The repertoire holds roughly 93,000 clones, with around 85% as singletons. The sequenced sample was peripheral blood, obtained on day 0 of AZD1222 vaccination. These receptor sequences come from an adult in good health.

The chain employs TRBV11-2 and TRBJ2-3; D gene ambiguous. This CDR3 has 12 residues. V was clipped by 3 bases and J by 5 bases, with 6 bases between them. CDR1 is SGHAT, CDR2 FQNNGV, per germline. The CDR3 nucleotides are TGTGCCAGCAGCTTGGCGCGAGATACGCAGTATTTT. Protein sequence: CASSLARDTQYF. The full variable domain, in which reference TRBV11-2 and TRBJ2-3 provide the parts outside the CDR3, is EAGVAQSPRYKIIEKRQSVAFWCNPISGHATLYWYQQILGQGPKLLIQFQNNGVVDDSQLPKDRFSAERLKGVDSTLKIQPAKLEDSAVYLCASSLARDTQYFGPGTRLTVL.

V usage is TRBV11-3 and J usage is TRBJ2-4; TRBD2 matches 9 bases. Looked up from germline, CDR1 is SGHNT and CDR2 is YENEEA. CDR3 length: 17 amino acids. V lost 5 bases, J lost 1 base, and 9 bases stayed unmatched. The CDR3 is CASSLKREDRAKNIQYF. The CDR3 nucleotides are TGTGCCAGCAGCCTAAAGCGGGAGGATAGGGCCAAAAACATTCAGTACTTC.

V gene TRBV18 combines with J gene TRBJ2-7; tentative D call: TRBD2 (5 bases). The CDR3 is 14 residues long. Trimming left V 2 bases short and J 2 bases short, with 10 bases between. Per germline, CDR1 KGHSH and CDR2 LQKENI. Here the CDR3 reads CASSPGGLTYEQYF. DNA for the CDR3: TGTGCCAGCTCACCAGGCGGGCTAACCTACGAGCAGTACTTC.

The chain joins TRBV29-1 to TRBJ1-4, with D hard to call. Germline V gene sequence: CDR1 SQVTM, CDR2 ANQGSEA. The length of the CDR3 is 12 residues. Trimming took 7 bases from V and 15 from J, leaving 21 bases between them. CDR3 bases: TGCAGCGCTGGACCTGGGGAAAAAGGGTTGTTTTTT. It codes for CSAGPGEKGLFF.

In this sample, this clone turned up once. This rearrangement joins TRBV10-2 to TRBJ2-3, with D unclear. V gave up 4 bases and J gave up 6 bases, with 5 bases separating them. The germline V gene has CDR1 WSHSY and CDR2 SAAADI. The CDR3 spans 11 residues. CDR3: CASSGIDTQYF. For the CDR3, the DNA is TGCGCCAGCAGTGGAATCGATACGCAGTATTTT.

This chain links TRBV4-1 with TRBJ1-4, with 7 nucleotides matching TRBD1. Germline V CDR1 and CDR2: MGHRA, YSYEKL. V was clipped by 3 bases and J by 3 bases; unmatched bases: 4. The CDR3 sequence is 15 residues long. The CDR3 DNA sequence: TGCGCCAGCAGCCAGGAGGGGACAGCTAATGAAAAACTGTTTTTT. Translation gives CASSQEGTANEKLFF.

The genes are TRBV5-1 and TRBJ2-7; 7 bases align to TRBD1. Looked up from germline, CDR1 is SGHRS and CDR2 is YFSETQ. V was clipped by 5 bases and J by 5 bases; unmatched bases: 10. The CDR3 is 14 amino acids. The CDR3 bases are TGCGCCAGCAGGGAGAGGGACAGATATGACGAGCAGTACTTC. Translation gives CASRERDRYDEQYF.

The chain has TRBV5-1 and TRBJ1-6, with TRBD1 identical over 10 bases. This CDR3 spans 14 amino acids. Looked up from germline, CDR1 is SGHRS and CDR2 is YFSETQ. V was pared by 3 bases and J by 10 bases, with 4 bases of the junction left unmatched. The CDR3 reads CASSSGQGNSPLHF. CDR3 sequence (DNA): TGCGCCAGCAGCTCGGGACAGGGGAACTCACCCCTCCACTTT.

This chain joins TRBV7-8 and TRBJ2-1; D not resolved. This CDR3 spans 14 amino acids. V was shortened by 5 bases and J by 8 bases, with 16 bases between the two germline ends. The germline gives CDR1 SGHVS, CDR2 FQNEAQ. As DNA, the CDR3 is TGTGCCAGCAGCACGGACCACAACCGGGATGAGCAGTTCTTC. Protein product: CASSTDHNRDEQFF.